This TCR beta chain was observed in a study of blood T cells in healthy people across ages. Study as a whole: About one barcoded beta molecule per two T cells came from capture by template switching.

In germline, CDR1 is MNHEY, CDR2 SVGAGI. There are 13 residues in the CDR3. The germline V and J ends were trimmed by 5 bases and 3 bases, with 11 bases remaining between them. Study findings and constraints: Naive T cell percentage and TCR beta diversity correlated strongly.

A few counts support this clonotype. Its antigen is unidentified. A second PCR, run for about 6 to 12 cycles, used a sample-barcoded 5' primer plus a J-beta primer mix. A single record per CDR3 protein comes from TCRdb applying MiXCR to the 5' RACE reads. Of 1.2 million to 1.5 million distinct CDR3 sequences in the sample, approximately 60% were seen once. The clonotype was recovered from a young man in good health. V gene TRBV6-5 combines with J gene TRBJ2-7; D call uncertain. Sequencing was carried out using blood. Here the CDR3 DNA reads TGTGCCAGCAGTGTCATCGGTGGCTACGAGCAGTACTTC. It specifies CASSVIGGYEQYF.